The 16 T cell receptor beta chains in this list originate from one sample, sequenced in a study of post-analysis software for immune sequencing data. Unique molecular identifiers were carried by the TCR beta cDNA libraries. TCRdb re-analysed the PCR reads in MiXCR, keeping a single row per CDR3 protein. Among about half a million distinct CDR3 sequences listed, approximately 45% were seen once. The antigens these receptors bind are not known. Regarding the study as a whole: Patients had higher frequencies than controls of roughly 5 TRBV segments, including TRBV5-6, TRBV5-1 and TRBV20-1.

Sequenced material: blood. The receptors were sampled from a girl between 5 and 17 years old with multiple sclerosis.

This sequence joins TRBV9 and TRBJ2-3; TRBD2 matches 15 bases. Trimming at V came to 4 bases and at J to 5 bases, leaving 5 bases not matched to a gene. This CDR3 contains 16 residues. Germline-derived CDR1 and CDR2 are SGDLS and YYNGEE. DNA of the CDR3: TGTGCCAGCAGCCCAGGACTAGCGGGAGGGGGAGATACGCAGTATTTT. It is translated as CASSPGLAGGGDTQYF.

The chain combines TRBV20-1 with TRBJ2-7; 7 bases align to TRBD1. The J segment lost 6 bases and the V segment lost 2 bases, leaving 7 bases of the junction unmatched. The germline V gene has CDR1 DFQATT and CDR2 SNEGSKA (reference sequence). The CDR3 loop spans 13 amino acids. CDR3 nucleotides: TGCAGTGCTAGAACCTCGACAGGGCGCGAGCAGTACTTC. Its protein is CSARTSTGREQYF.

The table lists this clonotype with a few counts. This chain joins TRBV6-1 and TRBJ1-1, with D uncertain. Per germline, CDR1 MNHNS and CDR2 SASEGT. Trimming pared 7 bases from V and 0 bases from J, leaving 3 bases between. CDR3 length equals 11 residues. CDR3 in amino acids: CASTMNTEAFF. CDR3 sequence (DNA): TGTGCCAGCACGATGAACACTGAAGCTTTCTTT.

As DNA, the CDR3 is TGTGCCAGCAAGGACAGATACTGCGAGCAGTACTTC. Its protein product is CASKDRYCEQYF. V and J are TRBV28 and TRBJ2-7; weak D call: TRBD1 (6 bases). The CDR3 runs to 12 residues. V lost 7 bases and J lost 6, with 13 bases in between. Germline CDR1 MDHEN, CDR2 SYDVKM.

The chain links TRBV7-2 to TRBJ2-1, with 12 positions matching TRBD2. The CDR3 length is 15 residues. The junction had 6 bases not matched to a gene; V was cut back by 6 bases and J by 6 bases. The germline V gene has CDR1 SGHTA and CDR2 FQGNSA. This CDR3 reads CASSQTSGRGNEQFF. CDR3 coding DNA: TGTGCCAGCAGTCAGACTAGCGGGAGAGGCAATGAGCAGTTCTTC.

The table lists this clonotype with a few counts. The rearrangement uses TRBV5-1 and TRBJ2-1; no clear D. Trimming took 4 bases from V and 5 from J, leaving 16 bases between them. CDR3 size: 15 residues. CDR1 and CDR2 from the germline V gene are SGHRS and YFSETQ. CDR3: CASSVPRSGDNEQFF. DNA of the CDR3: TGCGCCAGCAGCGTCCCGAGGTCTGGAGACAATGAGCAGTTCTTC.

The chain has TRBV5-1 and TRBJ2-1, with 9 bases identical to TRBD2. The ends lost 0 bases at V and 7 bases at J; junction bases unmatched: 8. This CDR3 is 16 amino acids long. The germline gives CDR1 SGHRS, CDR2 YFSETQ. The CDR3 DNA reads TGCGCCAGCAGCTTGGAGCCAGCGGGAGGAGTGAATGAGCAGTTCTTC. This gives the protein CASSLEPAGGVNEQFF.

The rearrangement uses TRBV20-1 and TRBJ2-1, with D possibly TRBD1 on 6 matching bases. The ends were cut back, 0 bases at V and 3 bases at J, with 18 bases in the middle. Germline CDR1 reads DFQATT; CDR2 reads SNEGSKA (reference sequence). The CDR3 is 17 residues long. CDR3 amino acids: CSAREPLQGQSYNEQFF. CDR3 DNA sequence: TGCAGTGCTAGAGAGCCTCTTCAAGGACAGAGCTACAATGAGCAGTTCTTC.

The chain links TRBV4-3 to TRBJ2-1; possibly TRBD2 for D (6 bases). The CDR3 length is 15 residues. The V end was cut by 4 bases, the J end by 4 bases, with 14 bases between. Per the germline V gene, CDR1 is LGHNA and CDR2 is YSLEER. CDR3 loop: CASSLNRDFYNEQFF. The CDR3, as DNA: TGCGCCAGCAGCCTAAACCGGGACTTTTACAATGAGCAGTTCTTC.

This chain joins TRBV27 and TRBJ2-7, with a tentative D call TRBD1 (6 bases). This CDR3 is 18 amino acids long. Between the trimmed V and J ends, which lost 5 bases and 2 bases, there was a span of 25 bases. The germline gives CDR1 MNHEY, CDR2 SMNVEV (reference sequence). CDR3 coding DNA: TGTGCCAGCAGTCTAAGGGTCAGGGGCCCGATCAACGCCTACGAGCAGTACTTC. Residues: CASSLRVRGPINAYEQYF.

This clonotype turned up a few times. The chain joins TRBV12-3 or TRBV12-4 to TRBJ1-5; TRBD1 aligns across 7 bases. The CDR3 has 15 amino acids. V lost 2 bases, J lost 3 bases, and 4 bases stayed unmatched. The CDR3 region has the DNA TGTGCCAGCAGTTTAAGGGACAGCCTCAATCAGCCCCAGCATTTT. This gives the protein CASSLRDSLNQPQHF.

The chain employs TRBV13 and TRBJ1-2, with a weak D call TRBD1 (5 bases). CDR3 length: 13 residues. Trimming took off 2 bases at V and 2 bases at J, with 6 bases between the two ends. CDR1 is PRHDT and CDR2 is FYEKMQ in the germline V gene (reference sequence). For the CDR3, the DNA is TGTGCCAGCAGCTTAAGACAGAACTATGGCTACACCTTC. Translation gives CASSLRQNYGYTF.

The chain joins TRBV7-9 to TRBJ2-1; 11 positions match TRBD2. Germline V lookup: CDR1 SEHNR, CDR2 FQNEAQ (reference sequence). V trimming: 4 bases; J trimming: 7 bases; junction bases outside the gene matches: 6. The CDR3 consists of 15 residues. CDR3 DNA: TGTGCCAGCAGCTCACTAGCGGGAGTCGAGAATGAGCAGTTCTTC. This encodes CASSSLAGVENEQFF.

The chain links TRBV27 to TRBJ1-1; D call uncertain. Germline V gene data show CDR1 as MNHEY and CDR2 as SMNVEV (reference sequence). The CDR3 spans 14 residues. Trimming shortened V by 4 bases and J by 0 bases, and 9 bases separated the two germline ends. For the CDR3, the DNA is TGTGCCAGCAGTTCTTTATACCTGAACACTGAAGCTTTCTTT. It codes for CASSSLYLNTEAFF.

The rearrangement joins TRBV29-1 to TRBJ2-1; 9 positions agree with TRBD2. Germline CDR1 reads SQVTM; CDR2 reads ANQGSEA. V shed 7 bases and J 6 bases; nucleotides not matched to a gene: 10. The CDR3 is made up of 14 amino acids. CDR3 nucleotides: TGCAGCGGACGACGGGCGGGAGGGGGCAATGAGCAGTTCTTC. Encoded protein: CSGRRAGGGNEQFF.

This clonotype was detected a few times. V and J are TRBV29-1 and TRBJ1-1, with a weak D call TRBD1 (6 bases). The CDR3 is 10 residues long. The V end was cut by 5 bases, the J end by 7 bases, with 8 bases between. Per germline, CDR1 SQVTM and CDR2 ANQGSEA. CDR3 sequence (DNA): TGCAGCGTTATGACAGGTGAAGCTTTCTTT. It is translated as CSVMTGEAFF. The full variable domain, in which reference TRBV29-1 and TRBJ1-1 provide the parts outside the CDR3, is SAVISQKPSRDICQRGTSLTIQCQVDSQVTMMFWYRQQPGQSLTLIATANQGSEATYESGFVIDKFPISRPNLTFSTLTVSNMSPEDSSIYLCSVMTGEAFFGQGTRLTVV.